This entry features one TCR beta chain sequence. Its specificity is not known. Sequencing was performed with immunoSEQ multiplex PCR; in TCRdb, only in-frame clones are kept and a portion is missing. The sample contains around 70,000 clones, roughly 88% of which appear only once. The data stem from a study of OX40 agonist ivuxolimab in advanced cancers. Broader study findings: The average count of expanded clones was higher among CD8+ T cells than among CD4+.

The V gene's germline CDR1 is LNHDA and CDR2 SQIVND (reference sequence). The CDR3 contains 15 residues. Trimming cost V 6 bases and J 0 bases; bases outside gene matches: 3. This chain connects TRBV19 to TRBJ2-5, with 11 bases that match TRBD2. This specimen was CD4+ or CD8+ T cells sorted from blood, taken in a trial of the OX40 agonist ivuxolimab. This receptor was taken from an adult with an advanced solid tumor such as melanoma, head and neck, liver or kidney cancer. The CDR3 protein is CASRPGLADQETQYF. In DNA form, the CDR3 reads TGTGCCAGTAGGCCGGGACTAGCGGACCAAGAGACCCAGTACTTC.